This TCR beta chain is from a study of T cell responses to AZD1222 COVID-19 vaccine. Whole-study findings and limits: Spike-specific TCRs gained breadth and depth after people received two AZD1222 doses. Sampling captured repertoires only after the peak T cell response.

TCRdb's copy holds only in-frame clones and misses some; the assay was immunoSEQ multiplex PCR. The top ten clones hold roughly 15% of a sample with approximately 50,000 clones, over 80% of them seen once. As regards this clone: Antigen specificity is unknown.

Sequenced here: peripheral blood, sampled on day 0 of AZD1222 vaccination. The TCR originated in an adult in good health.

This CDR3 reads CASSVGQARVGYTF. CDR3 DNA: TGTGCCAGCAGTGTAGGACAGGCCCGTGTGGGCTACACCTTC. The rearrangement uses TRBV2 and TRBJ1-2, with 7 bases aligning to TRBD1. Germline V lookup: CDR1 SNHLY, CDR2 FYNNEI. After removal of 4 bases from V and 8 bases from J, the junction contained 10 bases not matched to a gene. The CDR3 totals 14 residues.